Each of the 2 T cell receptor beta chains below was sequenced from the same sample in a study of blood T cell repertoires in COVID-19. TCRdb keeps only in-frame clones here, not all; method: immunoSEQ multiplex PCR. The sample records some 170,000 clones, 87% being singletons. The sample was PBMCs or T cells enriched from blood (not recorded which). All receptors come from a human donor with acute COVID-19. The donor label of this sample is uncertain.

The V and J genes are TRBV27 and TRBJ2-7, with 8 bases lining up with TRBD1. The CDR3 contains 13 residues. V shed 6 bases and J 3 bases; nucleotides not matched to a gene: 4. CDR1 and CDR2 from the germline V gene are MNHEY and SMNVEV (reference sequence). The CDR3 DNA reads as TGTGCCAGCAGCCGACAGGGGTTCTACGAGCAGTACTTC. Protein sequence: CASSRQGFYEQYF.

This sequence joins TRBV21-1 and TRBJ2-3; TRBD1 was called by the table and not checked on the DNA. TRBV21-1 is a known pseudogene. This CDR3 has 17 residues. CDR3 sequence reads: CASSKGYGDRCTDTQYF. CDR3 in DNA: TGTGCCAGCAGCAAAGGATACGGGGACAGATGCACAGATACGCAGTATTTT.